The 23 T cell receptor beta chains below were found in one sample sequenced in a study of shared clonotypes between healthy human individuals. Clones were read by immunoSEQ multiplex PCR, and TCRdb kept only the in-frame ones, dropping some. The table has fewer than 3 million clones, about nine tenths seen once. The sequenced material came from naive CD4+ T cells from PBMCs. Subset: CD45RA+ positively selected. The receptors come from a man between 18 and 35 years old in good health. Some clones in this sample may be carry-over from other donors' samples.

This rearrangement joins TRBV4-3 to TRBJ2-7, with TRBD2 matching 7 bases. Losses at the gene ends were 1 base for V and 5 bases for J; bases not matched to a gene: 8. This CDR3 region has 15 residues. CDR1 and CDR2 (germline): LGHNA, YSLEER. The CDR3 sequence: CASSQGGGVSNEQYF. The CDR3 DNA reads TGCGCCAGCAGCCAAGGTGGGGGGGTTTCGAACGAGCAGTACTTC.

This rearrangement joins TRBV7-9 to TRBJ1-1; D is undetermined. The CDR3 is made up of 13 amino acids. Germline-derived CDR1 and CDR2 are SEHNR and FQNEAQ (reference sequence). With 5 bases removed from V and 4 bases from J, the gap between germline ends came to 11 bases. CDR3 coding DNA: TGTGCCAGCAGCCTGCGGGGATCCACTGAAGCTTTCTTT. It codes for CASSLRGSTEAFF.

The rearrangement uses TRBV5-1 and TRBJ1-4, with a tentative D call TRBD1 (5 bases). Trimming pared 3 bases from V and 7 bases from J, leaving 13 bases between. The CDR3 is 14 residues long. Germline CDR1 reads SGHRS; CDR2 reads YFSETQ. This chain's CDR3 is CASSYGRVTEKLFF. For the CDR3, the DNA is TGCGCCAGCAGCTATGGCAGGGTGACTGAAAAACTGTTTTTT.

The CDR3 sequence: CASSPPSMETQYF. The CDR3 DNA follows: TGTGCCAGCTCACCACCGTCAATGGAGACCCAGTACTTC. The chain couples TRBV18 to TRBJ2-5; D gene unclear. The CDR3 runs 13 residues. The germline gives CDR1 KGHSH, CDR2 LQKENI. V gave up 0 bases and J gave up 5 bases, with 7 bases separating them.

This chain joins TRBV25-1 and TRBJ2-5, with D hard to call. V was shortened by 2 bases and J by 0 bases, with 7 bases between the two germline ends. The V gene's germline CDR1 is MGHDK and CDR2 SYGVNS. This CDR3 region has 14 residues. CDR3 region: CASSEQLYQETQYF. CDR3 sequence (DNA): TGTGCCAGCAGTGAACAGTTGTACCAAGAGACCCAGTACTTC.

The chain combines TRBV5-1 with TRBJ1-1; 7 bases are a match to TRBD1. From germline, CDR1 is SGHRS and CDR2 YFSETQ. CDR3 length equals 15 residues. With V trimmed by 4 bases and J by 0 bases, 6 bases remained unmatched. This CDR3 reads CASSGGQPMNTEAFF. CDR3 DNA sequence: TGCGCCAGCAGCGGGGGACAGCCCATGAACACTGAAGCTTTCTTT.

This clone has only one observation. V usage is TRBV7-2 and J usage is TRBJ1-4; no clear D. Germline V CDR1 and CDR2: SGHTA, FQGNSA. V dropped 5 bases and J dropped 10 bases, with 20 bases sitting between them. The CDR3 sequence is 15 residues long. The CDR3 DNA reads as TGTGCCAGCAGCCTCGGACGGATATCCCTTGGAAAACTGTTTTTT. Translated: CASSLGRISLGKLFF.

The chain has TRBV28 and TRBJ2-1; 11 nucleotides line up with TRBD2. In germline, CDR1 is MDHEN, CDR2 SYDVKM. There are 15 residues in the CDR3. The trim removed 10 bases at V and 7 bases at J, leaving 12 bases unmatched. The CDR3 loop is CATRVSGRAMNEQFF. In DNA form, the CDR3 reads TGTGCCACCCGAGTTAGCGGGAGGGCCATGAATGAGCAGTTCTTC.

CDR3 in DNA: TGTGCCAGCTCACCATATGACAGCCGCTCTGGAAACACCATATATTTT. This encodes CASSPYDSRSGNTIYF. The chain couples TRBV18 to TRBJ1-3; weak D call: TRBD1 (5 bases). V was pared by 2 bases and J by 0 bases, with 11 bases between. This CDR3 spans 16 amino acids. Germline CDR1 and CDR2: KGHSH and LQKENI.

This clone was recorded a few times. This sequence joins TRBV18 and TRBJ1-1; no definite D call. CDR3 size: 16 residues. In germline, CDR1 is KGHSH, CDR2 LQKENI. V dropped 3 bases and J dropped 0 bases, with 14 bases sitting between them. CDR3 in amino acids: CASSPLRGRMNTEAFF. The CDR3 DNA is TGTGCCAGCTCACCCCTACGAGGCAGGATGAACACTGAAGCTTTCTTT.

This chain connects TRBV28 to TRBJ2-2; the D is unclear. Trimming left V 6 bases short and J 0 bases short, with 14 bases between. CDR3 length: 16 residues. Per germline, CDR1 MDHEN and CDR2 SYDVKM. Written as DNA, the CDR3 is TGTGCCAGCAGCCTCAAACGGGCGGCGAACACCGGGGAGCTGTTTTTT. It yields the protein CASSLKRAANTGELFF.

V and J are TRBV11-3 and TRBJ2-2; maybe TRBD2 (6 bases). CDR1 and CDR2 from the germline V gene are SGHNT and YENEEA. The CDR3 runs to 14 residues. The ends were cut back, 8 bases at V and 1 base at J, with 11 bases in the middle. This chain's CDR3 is CASRGGMNTGELFF. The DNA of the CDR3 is TGTGCCAGCCGAGGCGGGATGAACACCGGGGAGCTGTTTTTT.

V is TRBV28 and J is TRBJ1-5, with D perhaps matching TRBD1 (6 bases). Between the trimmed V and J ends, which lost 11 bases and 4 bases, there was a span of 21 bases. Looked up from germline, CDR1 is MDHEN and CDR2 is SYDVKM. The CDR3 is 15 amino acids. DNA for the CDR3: TGTGCCTCCCGGGGAGGGGGGGAGGGTAATCAGCCCCAGCATTTT. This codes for CASRGGGEGNQPQHF.

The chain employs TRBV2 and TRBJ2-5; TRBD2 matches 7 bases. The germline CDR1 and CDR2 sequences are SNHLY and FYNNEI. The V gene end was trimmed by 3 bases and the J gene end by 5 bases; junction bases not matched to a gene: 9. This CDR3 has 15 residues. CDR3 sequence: CASSDSTGGSETQYF. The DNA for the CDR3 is TGTGCCAGCAGTGATTCTACCGGGGGGAGTGAGACCCAGTACTTC.

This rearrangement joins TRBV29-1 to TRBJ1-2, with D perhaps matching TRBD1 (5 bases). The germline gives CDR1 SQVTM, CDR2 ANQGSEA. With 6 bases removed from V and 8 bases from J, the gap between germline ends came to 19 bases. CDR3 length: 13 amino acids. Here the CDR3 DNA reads TGCAGCGTCCTAAGCGGGACCCAGGGAGGCTACACCTTC. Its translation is CSVLSGTQGGYTF.

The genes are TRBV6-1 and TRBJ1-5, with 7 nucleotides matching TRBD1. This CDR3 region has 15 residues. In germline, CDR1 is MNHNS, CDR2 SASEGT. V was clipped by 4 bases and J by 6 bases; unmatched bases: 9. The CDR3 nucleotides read TGTGCCAGCAGTGGGGAGACAGGGCTGGGTCAGCCCCAGCATTTT. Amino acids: CASSGETGLGQPQHF.

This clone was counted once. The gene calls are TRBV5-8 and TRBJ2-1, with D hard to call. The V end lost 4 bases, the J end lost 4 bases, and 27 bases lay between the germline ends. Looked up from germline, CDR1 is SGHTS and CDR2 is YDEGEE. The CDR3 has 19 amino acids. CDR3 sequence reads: CASSPTEPPLLGDYNEQFF. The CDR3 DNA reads TGTGCCAGCAGCCCGACTGAACCCCCACTACTCGGAGATTACAATGAGCAGTTCTTC.

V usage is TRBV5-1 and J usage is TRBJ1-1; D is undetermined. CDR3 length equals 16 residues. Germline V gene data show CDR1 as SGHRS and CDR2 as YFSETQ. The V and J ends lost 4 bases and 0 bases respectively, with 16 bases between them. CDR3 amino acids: CASSLAGSLVNTEAFF. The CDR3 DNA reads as TGCGCCAGCAGCCTAGCCGGGTCGCTAGTGAACACTGAAGCTTTCTTT.

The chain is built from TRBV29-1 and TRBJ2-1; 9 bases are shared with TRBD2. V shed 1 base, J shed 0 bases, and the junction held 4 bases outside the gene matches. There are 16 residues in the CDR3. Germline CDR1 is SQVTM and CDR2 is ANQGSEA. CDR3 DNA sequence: TGCAGCGTTGAAGGTACTAGCGGGCCCTCCTACAATGAGCAGTTCTTC. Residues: CSVEGTSGPSYNEQFF.

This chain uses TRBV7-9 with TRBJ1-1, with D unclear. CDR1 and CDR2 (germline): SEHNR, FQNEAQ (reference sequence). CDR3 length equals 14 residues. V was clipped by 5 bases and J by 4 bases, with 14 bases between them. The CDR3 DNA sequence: TGTGCCAGCAGCCAGGAAGCCCTAGTCACTGAAGCTTTCTTT. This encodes CASSQEALVTEAFF.

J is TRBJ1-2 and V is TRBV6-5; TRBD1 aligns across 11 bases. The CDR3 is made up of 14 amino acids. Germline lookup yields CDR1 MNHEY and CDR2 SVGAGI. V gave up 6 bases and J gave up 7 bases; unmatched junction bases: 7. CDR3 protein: CASRTRDRGGGYTF. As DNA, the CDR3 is TGTGCCAGCAGAACCCGGGACAGGGGGGGTGGCTACACCTTC.

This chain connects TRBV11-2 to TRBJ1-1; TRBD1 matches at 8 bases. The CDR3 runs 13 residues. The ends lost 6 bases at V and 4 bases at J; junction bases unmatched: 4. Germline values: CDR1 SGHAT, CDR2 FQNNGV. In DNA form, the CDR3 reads TGTGCCAGCAGAAGAGACAGGGGCACTGAAGCTTTCTTT. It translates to CASRRDRGTEAFF.

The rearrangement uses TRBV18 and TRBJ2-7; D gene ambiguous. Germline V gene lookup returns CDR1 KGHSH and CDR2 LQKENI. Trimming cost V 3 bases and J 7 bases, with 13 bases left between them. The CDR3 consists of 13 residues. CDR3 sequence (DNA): TGTGCCAGCTCACCGGACCCGGCTGGAGAGCAGTACTTC. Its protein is CASSPDPAGEQYF.